This TCR beta chain was obtained from a study of identical twins. A single record per CDR3 protein comes from TCRdb applying MiXCR to the 5' RACE reads. The sample yields some 1,700,000 distinct CDR3 sequences, less than 40% seen once. This CDR3 region has 14 residues. Germline V gene data show CDR1 as DFQATT and CDR2 as SNEGSKA (reference sequence). V was cut by 1 base and J by 5 bases, with 13 bases left in between. Study-wide results and limits: Excess low generation probability was seen in twin-shared out-of-frame alpha sequences.

Every one of the donors was a healthy Caucasian. In the case of this clonotype: What it recognizes is unknown.

The chain recombines TRBV20-1 with TRBJ2-3; D is perhaps TRBD2 (5 bases). The sample consisted of cord blood. The receptor's source is a newborn girl in good health. The CDR3 region has the DNA TGCAGTGCTAGAGGCTATGGACGGGAAGATACGCAGTATTTT. Encoded protein: CSARGYGREDTQYF.